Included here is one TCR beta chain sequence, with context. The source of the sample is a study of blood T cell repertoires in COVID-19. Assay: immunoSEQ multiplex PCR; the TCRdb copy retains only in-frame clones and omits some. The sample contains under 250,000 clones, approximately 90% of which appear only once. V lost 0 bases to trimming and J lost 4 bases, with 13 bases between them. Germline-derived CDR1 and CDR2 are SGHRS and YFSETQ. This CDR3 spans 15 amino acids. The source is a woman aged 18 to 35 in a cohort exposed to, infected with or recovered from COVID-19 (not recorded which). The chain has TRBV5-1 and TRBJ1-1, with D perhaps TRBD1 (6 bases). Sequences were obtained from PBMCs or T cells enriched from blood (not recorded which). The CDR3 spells CASSLVAGDSTEAFF. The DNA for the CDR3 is TGCGCCAGCAGCTTGGTGGCAGGGGATAGCACTGAAGCTTTCTTT.